This paragraph reports one TCR beta chain. The target antigen is unknown. This sample was taken from a study of shared clonotypes between healthy human individuals. The overall study: Donors, aged 18 to 49, were a couple of women and three men. The plates for each donor numbered three CD4 naive, three CD4 memory, two CD8 naive and one CD8 memory. Whole-study results and caveats: Collection of samples was limited to blood; tissue repertoires likely differ.

Each sorted subset replicate got 200 ng genomic DNA, roughly 33,000 genomes. Produced via immunoSEQ multiplex PCR; TCRdb's table is partial and in-frame only. In the table there are over a million clones, about four fifths of which are singletons. CDR1 ENHRY and CDR2 SYGVKD come from the germline V gene. Trimming took 4 bases from V and 4 from J; bases not matched to a gene: 3. There are 14 residues in the CDR3. The receptor was derived from a young man in good health. Some clones in this sample may be carry-over from other donors' samples. The chain has TRBV10-3 and TRBJ2-2; 7 nucleotides align to TRBD1. Sequenced: memory CD4+ T cells from PBMCs. The subset was: CD45RA-negative fraction. This CDR3 is CAISGTGGTGELFF. DNA for the CDR3: TGTGCCATCAGTGGGACAGGAGGCACCGGGGAGCTGTTTTTT.